Given below is one T cell receptor (beta chain) in context. It has no known antigen specificity. The record has no base qualities; no much larger clone is one base away. These data come from a study of vaccination and CD4 T cells after COVID-19 (dated by TCRdb to the early 2020s). The study in broad terms: Every convalescent patient had a positive nasal swab PCR test for SARS-CoV-2, with mild disease in several patients and severe disease in one. Post-vaccine blood samples were obtained a median of approximately 74 days after the second vaccine dose, with a range of roughly 14 to 241 days. The spike-specific CD4+ TCR repertoire was compared before and after mRNA vaccination in 10 to 11 COVID-19 convalescent patients and a few infection-naive healthy vaccine recipients. Six males and four females were included in the convalescent cohort, with two Hispanic individuals, seven Caucasians, two Asians and one multiracial person represented. Culture stimuli were overlapping spike peptide pools from SARS-CoV-2 and from the common cold coronaviruses HCoV-NL63, HCoV-OC43 and HCoV-229E. Post-COVID blood samples from convalescent patients were collected a median of 101 days after diagnosis, with a range of roughly 30 to 170 days. As controls, cultures received a CEFX viral epitope pool (the positive control), an HIV-1 Nef peptide pool (the negative control), or no peptide at all. Participants got two doses of the Pfizer-BioNTech BNT162b2 vaccine (n=8) or two doses of the Moderna mRNA-1273 vaccine (n=2).

Libraries were built with PCR. DNA from cultured CD4+ T cells was subjected to TCR sequencing with the Oncomine TCR Beta short-read assay at the Johns Hopkins FTIC core. The QIAamp micro DNA kit was used to extract genomic DNA from the cultured CD4+ T cells. Oncomine TCR Beta libraries made from cultured CD4+ T cells were pooled using unique dual indexes and sequenced on an Illumina iSeq 100. Per the original workflow: Non-productive sequences were filtered out, and CDR3s that did not start with C, did not end with F or W, or were shorter than 7 amino acids were discarded. The MANAFEST web application was used to identify antigen-specific clonotypes by comparing peptide-stimulated wells against reference wells and other culture wells. An FDR below 0.05, an odds ratio above 5, and a productive frequency above 0.1% in at least two of three replicate wells were required for clones to be considered positive. Cross-reactive clonotypes were defined as significantly expanded in both SARS-CoV-2 spike wells and at least one common cold coronavirus spike condition. Similarity between CDR3 sequences was evaluated in R version 3.6.1 using Levenshtein distances (stringdist) and unrooted phylogenetic trees (ape). TCRdb reprocessed the public reads (quality trimming at Q25 with fastp, clone calling with MiXCR) and kept in-frame beta chains. Rows merge per CDR3 protein into single entries with the most common DNA and genes. For this entry, the V and J calls and clone size follow TCRdb and not the study's own pipeline. Recorded for this sample are some 9,000 distinct CDR3 sequences; under 80% of them occurred a single time. The ten largest clones represent about a third of the sample.

The full study reports these points: Of the vaccine-specific clones in convalescent patients, 304 of 307, or nearly all, reacted only to SARS-CoV-2 spike and did not cross-react with common cold coronaviruses. The median number of SARS-CoV-2-reactive clonotypes rose from 21 after infection to some 40 after vaccination, but the change was not significant. Only a relatively small number of convalescent patients were included in the study, and early timepoints following natural infection were not analyzed. Among the post-vaccine SARS-CoV-2-reactive clones in convalescent patients, a median approximately 90% showed up only after vaccination, which suggests vaccine-specific priming.

Interpreted using the paper, the treatment or condition label stands for: 10-day PBMC culture with coronavirus spike peptide pools or control peptides (ViraFEST assay). The ViraFEST assay was used in the study, in which antigen-specific T cells were expanded with peptide pools and expanded clonotypes were subsequently identified by TCR sequencing. Positive SARS-CoV-2 PCR tests in the convalescent patients dated from March to December 2020, before Alpha, Beta and Delta variants emerged in the United States. PBMCs were cultured at approximately 2.1 million per well in IMDM supplemented with approximately 4.7% human AB serum and approximately 10 IU/ml IL-2, with around 10 ug/ml peptide pools added. Half of the culture medium was replaced with fresh IL-2-containing medium on days 3 and 7. Once the cells had been in culture for roughly 10 days, the EasySep CD4+ T cell isolation kit was used to isolate CD4+ T cells by negative selection. Ficoll-Paque Plus gradient centrifugation was used to isolate PBMCs from whole blood, and the isolated PBMCs were then either used fresh or cryopreserved at -140C. Triplicate wells were generally used for each culture condition.

Input material: CD4+ T cells from blood, cultured in vitro. The sequence derives from a human donor who had recovered from COVID-19.

The DNA sequence is TGCAGTGCTACAAAGACAGGGGGGACGGCAGATACGCAGTATTTT. Translated, it gives CSATKTGGTADTQYF. The V and J genes are TRBV20-1 and TRBJ2-3, with TRBD1 matching 9 junction bases. V is cut back by 4 bases and J by 4 bases, with 9 bases in the junction unmatched. The CDR3 runs 15 residues from the cysteine to the phenylalanine. The kept DNA is CDR3 alone, 45 bases in frame from the first base. CDR1 and CDR2, per the germline V gene (reference sequence), are DFQATT and SNEGSKA.